The rows below give T cell receptor beta chains drawn from one sample of a study of cytomegalovirus exposure and HLA in healthy donors. Clones were sequenced by immunoSEQ multiplex PCR, and TCRdb holds only the in-frame ones, with some missing. Altogether more than 250,000 clones are present, 70% to 90% being singletons, with the ten largest covering 0.65% to 0.85%. The material sequenced was PBMCs. The receptors come from a woman aged 18-29 years in good health and CMV-seronegative. Both conserved end residues are part of each CDR3. The D gene is left open where the match is weak. Size tells how often a clone was seen (once, few, many) or the class of an expanded clone, and some rows leave it out.

abundance	v_gene	j_gene	d_gene	CDR3aa	CDR3nt
few	TRBV5-4	TRBJ2-1	TRBD2	CASSGLAGASYNEQFF	TGTGCCAGCAGCGGATTAGCGGGTGCCTCCTACAATGAGCAGTTCTTC
-	TRBV10-3	TRBJ2-5	TRBD2	CAISGRPGGVQETQYF	TGTGCCATCAGTGGGCGCCCGGGGGGGGTCCAAGAGACCCAGTACTTC
-	TRBV5-6	TRBJ2-7	-	CASSSLTGTFPYF	TGTGCCAGCAGCTCCCTGACCGGGACATTTCCGTACTTC
-	TRBV18	TRBJ2-1	-	CASSQGPGWSGYNEQFF	TGTGCCAGCTCACAGGGGCCAGGTTGGTCGGGTTACAATGAGCAGTTCTTC
-	TRBV7-2	TRBJ1-5	-	CASSIQQGQPQHF	TGTGCCAGCAGCATCCAACAGGGTCAGCCCCAGCATTTT
once	TRBV21-1	TRBJ2-3	-	CASSKEGDRSTDTQYF	TGTGCCAGCAGCAAAGAGGGAGACCGTAGCACAGATACGCAGTATTTT
-	TRBV5-6	TRBJ2-7	TRBD1	CASSPDRAANEQYF	TGTGCCAGCAGCCCGGACAGGGCGGCCAACGAGCAGTACTTC
-	TRBV5-1	TRBJ2-7	TRBD1	CASSSGTATYEQYF	TGCGCCAGCAGCTCCGGGACAGCTACCTACGAGCAGTACTTC
-	TRBV28	TRBJ1-5	-	CASSRSGLKGGFQPQHF	TGTGCCAGCAGTCGCTCCGGACTGAAGGGAGGTTTTCAGCCCCAGCATTTT
-	TRBV7-3	TRBJ2-1	-	CASSRGLHNEQFF	TGTGCCAGCAGCCGGGGACTCCACAATGAGCAGTTCTTC
-	TRBV28	TRBJ2-2	TRBD2	CASSLSGRLTGELFF	TGTGCCAGCAGTTTAAGCGGGAGGCTCACCGGGGAGCTGTTTTTT
-	TRBV29-1	TRBJ2-7	-	CSAADTFYEQYF	TGCAGCGCCGCCGACACTTTCTACGAGCAGTACTTC
once	TRBV30	TRBJ2-1	TRBD2	CAWSGSGGSSYNEQFF	TGTGCCTGGAGTGGATCTGGCGGGAGCTCCTACAATGAGCAGTTCTTC
-	TRBV9	TRBJ2-7	TRBD2	CASSVEAGGPGEQYF	TGTGCCAGCAGCGTAGAGGCGGGAGGGCCTGGGGAGCAGTACTTC
few	TRBV5-1	TRBJ2-7	TRBD2	CASSTGLEGEQYF	TGCGCCAGCAGCACGGGACTAGAGGGCGAGCAGTACTTC
-	TRBV27	TRBJ2-3	TRBD2	CASSPRLAVTDTQYF	TGTGCCAGCAGTCCGAGACTAGCCGTCACAGATACGCAGTATTTT
-	TRBV4-3	TRBJ2-7	-	CASSQDNLTPYEQYF	TGCGCCAGCAGCCAAGATAATCTGACACCGTACGAGCAGTACTTC
-	TRBV5-4	TRBJ2-3	-	CASSPPTVTDTQYF	TGTGCCAGCAGCCCACCGACAGTCACAGATACGCAGTATTTT
-	TRBV4-2	TRBJ1-1	-	CASSQASGAEAFF	TGTGCCAGCAGCCAAGCGTCGGGGGCTGAAGCTTTCTTT
-	TRBV4-3	TRBJ2-7	-	CASSQDGSYEQYF	TGCGCCAGCAGCCAAGATGGCAGTTACGAGCAGTACTTC
few	TRBV28	TRBJ1-1	-	CASSPRQVQAFF	TGTGCCAGCAGTCCACGACAGGTCCAAGCTTTCTTT
-	TRBV5-1	TRBJ2-7	TRBD2	CASSPKAGPGEQYF	TGCGCCAGCAGCCCCAAAGCGGGACCCGGAGAGCAGTACTTC
few	TRBV6-5	TRBJ2-7	TRBD2	CASSRTSGAYEQYF	TGTGCCAGCAGTCGGACTAGCGGGGCTTACGAGCAGTACTTC
-	TRBV19	TRBJ1-1	-	CASSSRVYTEAFF	TGTGCCAGTAGCTCCCGAGTGTACACTGAAGCTTTCTTT
-	TRBV15	TRBJ2-3	-	CATSRAERAYTDTQYF	TGTGCCACCAGCAGAGCGGAGCGGGCCTACACAGATACGCAGTATTTT
-	TRBV7-8	TRBJ1-1	TRBD1	CASSRRQGQLAEAFF	TGTGCCAGCAGCCGGAGACAGGGGCAGTTGGCTGAAGCTTTCTTT
-	TRBV15	TRBJ1-2	-	CATSSFGGQKGYTF	TGTGCCACCAGCAGTTTCGGGGGGCAGAAGGGCTACACCTTC
-	TRBV5-4	TRBJ2-2	TRBD2	CASSQTSGATGELFF	TGTGCCAGCAGCCAGACTAGCGGGGCTACCGGGGAGCTGTTTTTT
-	TRBV28	TRBJ2-1	TRBD2	CASSFGRGDEQFF	TGTGCCAGCAGTTTCGGGAGGGGAGATGAGCAGTTCTTC
-	TRBV9	TRBJ2-1	TRBD2	CASSVSPGLAGVGGSYNEQFF	TGTGCCAGCAGCGTAAGTCCAGGGCTAGCGGGAGTAGGAGGGTCCTACAATGAGCAGTTCTTC
-	TRBV15	TRBJ1-2	-	CATSRGGGETYGYTF	TGTGCCACCAGCAGAGGGGGCGGTGAGACCTATGGCTACACCTTC
-	TRBV5-6	TRBJ2-7	-	CASSLAGIYEQYF	TGTGCCAGCAGCTTGGCAGGGATCTACGAGCAGTACTTC
-	TRBV15	TRBJ2-4	-	CATSRDRSGADIQYF	TGTGCCACCAGCAGAGATAGGTCTGGGGCGGACATTCAGTACTTC
-	TRBV2	TRBJ1-1	-	CASCRTDMNTEAFF	TGTGCCAGCTGTAGGACGGACATGAACACTGAAGCTTTCTTT
-	TRBV19	TRBJ1-1	-	CASSTGAGRTEIEAFF	TGTGCCAGTAGTACAGGTGCAGGCCGTACCGAGATTGAAGCTTTCTTT
-	TRBV5-1	TRBJ2-1	-	CASTLRSQGPSSYNEQFF	TGCGCCAGCACCTTGAGGTCACAGGGACCAAGCTCCTACAATGAGCAGTTCTTC
few	TRBV27	TRBJ1-2	-	CASSLSGLGNLYGYTF	TGTGCCAGCAGTTTATCGGGACTGGGAAACCTCTATGGCTACACCTTC
-	TRBV7-3	TRBJ2-6	TRBD1	CASSLQPGTGGNVLTF	TGTGCCAGCAGCTTACAACCCGGGACAGGGGGCAACGTCCTGACTTTC
once	TRBV6-1	TRBJ1-1	TRBD1	CASSQGQGGEATEAFF	TGTGCCAGCAGTCAAGGACAGGGAGGAGAAGCCACTGAAGCTTTCTTT
once	TRBV6-5	TRBJ2-3	TRBD2	CASSASGRAADTQYF	TGTGCCAGCAGTGCCAGCGGGAGGGCCGCAGATACGCAGTATTTT
-	TRBV5-6	TRBJ1-1	-	CASSFWGRQTANTEAFF	TGTGCCAGCTCCTTTTGGGGCCGACAGACAGCCAACACTGAAGCTTTCTTT
few	TRBV7-9	TRBJ2-7	TRBD1	CASSPGTGDYEQYF	TGTGCCAGCAGCCCCGGGACAGGAGATTACGAGCAGTACTTC